This entry lists 26 T cell receptor beta chains sequenced from one sample in a study of blood T cell repertoires in COVID-19. Sequenced by immunoSEQ multiplex PCR; TCRdb stores in-frame clones only, minus some. The repertoire holds about 140,000 clones, just over 85% seen once, with 4.3% in the top ten. Material for sequencing was PBMCs or T cells enriched from blood (not recorded which). The receptors shown here come from a man over 45 who had recovered from COVID-19.

The chain links TRBV12-3 or TRBV12-4 to TRBJ1-2; 7 bases map to TRBD1. V lost 6 bases to trimming and J lost 10 bases; unmatched junction nucleotides: 11. The CDR3 consists of 13 residues. The DNA of the CDR3 is TGTGCCAGCAGCCGGGACAGCCCGAACCCCTACACCTTC. Amino acids: CASSRDSPNPYTF.

CDR3 sequence: CASSQAPGIRFF. CDR3 in DNA: TGTGCCAGCAGCCAAGCCCCAGGGATCCGGTTCTTC. The rearrangement links TRBV3-1 (or the pseudogene TRBV3-2) to TRBJ2-1; D may be TRBD1 (5 bases). Per germline, CDR1 LGHDT and CDR2 YNNKEL (reference sequence). The V end was cut by 1 base, the J end by 15 bases, with 13 bases between. This CDR3 comprises 12 residues.

The chain has TRBV24-1 and TRBJ2-2, with 7 bases aligning to TRBD2. Germline loops: CDR1 KGHDR, CDR2 SFDVKD. This CDR3 is built from 14 residues. V lost 7 bases to trimming and J lost 3 bases; unmatched junction nucleotides: 4. The CDR3 loop reads CATRPSGYTGELFF. The CDR3 bases are TGTGCCACCAGGCCTAGCGGTTACACCGGGGAGCTGTTTTTT.

This chain links TRBV18 with TRBJ1-1; no firm D call. The CDR3 is 15 amino acids. V lost 0 bases and J 1 base, leaving 9 bases between the germline ends. The germline gives CDR1 KGHSH, CDR2 LQKENI. As DNA, the CDR3 is TGTGCCAGCTCACCACCGCTAACAGAGAACACTGAAGCTTTCTTT. Amino acid sequence: CASSPPLTENTEAFF. The full variable domain, its missing parts supplied by reference TRBV18 and TRBJ1-1, is NAGVMQNPRHLVRRRGQEARLRCSPMKGHSHVYWYRQLPEEGLKFMVYLQKENIIDESGMPKERFSAEFPKEGPSILRIQQVVRGDSAAYFCASSPPLTENTEAFFGQGTRLTVV.

The V and J genes are TRBV15 and TRBJ1-2; D possibly corresponds to TRBD1 (5 bases). Germline V lookup: CDR1 LNHNV, CDR2 YYDKDF (reference sequence). This CDR3 is 14 amino acids long. The V and J ends lost 5 bases and 8 bases respectively, with 18 bases between them. The CDR3 sequence is CATSLGRGAWGYTF. DNA of the CDR3: TGTGCCACCAGCCTCGGACGCGGGGCTTGGGGCTACACCTTC.

The chain employs TRBV4-3 and TRBJ1-4, with TRBD1 as a possible D gene (5 bases). Germline loops: CDR1 LGHNA, CDR2 YSLEER. CDR3 length: 15 residues. The ends were cut back, 2 bases at V and 0 bases at J, with 7 bases in the middle. The CDR3 protein is CASSQRGATNEKLFF. DNA for the CDR3: TGCGCCAGCAGCCAACGGGGGGCAACTAATGAAAAACTGTTTTTT.

This clone has only one observation. The chain carries TRBV19 and TRBJ1-4; D not certain. The V and J ends lost 6 bases and 5 bases respectively, with 10 bases between them. Germline V lookup: CDR1 LNHDA, CDR2 SQIVND (reference sequence). The CDR3 covers 13 residues. The CDR3 spells CASRRTFNEKLFF. CDR3 sequence (DNA): TGTGCCAGTAGAAGGACTTTCAATGAAAAACTGTTTTTT.

This chain joins TRBV28 and TRBJ1-1; 11 nucleotides match TRBD1. The CDR3 is 15 residues long. Germline assignment: CDR1 MDHEN and CDR2 SYDVKM. Trimming cost V 5 bases and J 4 bases; bases outside gene matches: 6. CDR3 region: CASSTGQGAATEAFF. The CDR3 nucleotides are TGTGCCAGCAGTACAGGACAGGGGGCGGCCACTGAAGCTTTCTTT.

V gene TRBV7-2 combines with J gene TRBJ2-1; 7 bases match TRBD1. CDR1 is SGHTA, CDR2 FQGNSA, per germline. The CDR3 is made up of 15 amino acids. The V gene end was trimmed by 5 bases and the J gene end by 4 bases; junction bases not matched to a gene: 8. CDR3 sequence: CASSKDRAGYNEQFF. The DNA of the CDR3 is TGTGCCAGCAGCAAAGACAGGGCGGGTTACAATGAGCAGTTCTTC.

The rearrangement joins TRBV21-1 to TRBJ2-2; the table's D call TRBD1 went unverified against the DNA. TRBV21-1 is a listed pseudogene. The CDR3 contains 17 residues. The CDR3 is CASSPDLQDTNTGELFF. For the CDR3, the DNA is TGTGCCAGCAGCCCAGACCTACAGGATACGAACACCGGGGAGCTGTTTTTT.

The V gene is TRBV2, the J gene TRBJ1-5; D may be TRBD1 (5 bases). V lost 0 bases, J lost 1 base, and 10 bases lay in between. The CDR3 spans 16 residues. The germline V gene has CDR1 SNHLY and CDR2 FYNNEI. CDR3 sequence reads: CASSEAFPGSNQPQHF. In DNA, the CDR3 is TGTGCCAGCAGTGAAGCATTCCCAGGGAGCAATCAGCCCCAGCATTTT.

The rearrangement joins TRBV18 to TRBJ2-6; D perhaps matches TRBD1 (5 bases). CDR3 length: 15 residues. Germline CDR1 is KGHSH and CDR2 is LQKENI. V was trimmed by 0 bases and J by 4 bases, leaving 7 bases between them. In nucleotides, the CDR3 is TGTGCCAGCTCACCACCGGGGCCCGGGGCCAACGTCCTGACTTTC. Amino acid sequence: CASSPPGPGANVLTF. The whole variable domain, filled in from reference TRBV18 and TRBJ2-6, reads NAGVMQNPRHLVRRRGQEARLRCSPMKGHSHVYWYRQLPEEGLKFMVYLQKENIIDESGMPKERFSAEFPKEGPSILRIQQVVRGDSAAYFCASSPPGPGANVLTFGAGSRLTVL.

The genes are TRBV7-2 and TRBJ2-7; 12 positions agree with TRBD1. The CDR3 has 18 amino acids. Germline V CDR1 and CDR2: SGHTA, FQGNSA. The J segment lost 5 bases and the V segment lost 5 bases, leaving 16 bases of the junction unmatched. The CDR3 coding sequence is TGTGCCAGCAGCCCCCACATCTTAAAGGGACAGGGGGCCCACGAGCAGTACTTC. The encoded protein is CASSPHILKGQGAHEQYF.

This rearrangement joins TRBV7-2 to TRBJ1-2; no reliable D call. The CDR3 length is 14 residues. Germline CDR1 is SGHTA and CDR2 is FQGNSA. Trimming pared 2 bases from V and 4 bases from J, leaving 11 bases between. CDR3 residues: CASSLLAETYGYTF. The CDR3 nucleotides read TGTGCCAGCAGCTTATTAGCAGAGACCTATGGCTACACCTTC. The variable domain in full, completed from reference TRBV7-2 and TRBJ1-2, reads GAGVSQSPSNKVTEKGKDVELRCDPISGHTALYWYRQSLGQGLEFLIYFQGNSAPDKSGLPSDRFSAERTGGSVSTLTIQRTQQEDSAVYLCASSLLAETYGYTFGSGTRLTVV.

The chain couples TRBV11-3 to TRBJ2-5, with 9 bases lining up with TRBD1. Germline assignment: CDR1 SGHNT and CDR2 YENEEA. V dropped 1 base and J dropped 5; count of bases not matched to a gene: 2. The CDR3 length is 14 residues. The CDR3 DNA reads as TGTGCCAGCAGCTTAGGGACAGGGGATGAGACCCAGTACTTC. The encoded protein is CASSLGTGDETQYF.

The V call is TRBV6-2 or TRBV6-3, the J call TRBJ2-7, with 11 nucleotides matching TRBD2. This CDR3 contains 16 residues. In germline, CDR1 is MNHEY, CDR2 SVGEGT. The V and J ends lost 2 bases and 2 bases, in that order; junction bases with no gene match: 5. The CDR3 reads CASSYPGLAEPYEQYF. The DNA for the CDR3 is TGTGCCAGCAGTTACCCGGGACTAGCGGAACCCTACGAGCAGTACTTC.

This chain joins TRBV5-5 and TRBJ1-1; TRBD1 agrees at 8 bases. Germline V CDR1 and CDR2: SGHKS, YYEKEE (reference sequence). The CDR3 is 14 residues long. The V gene end was trimmed by 0 bases and the J gene end by 5 bases; junction bases not matched to a gene: 3. In nucleotides, the CDR3 is TGTGCCAGCAGCTTGGGGACAGGGAGGACTGAAGCTTTCTTT. Residues: CASSLGTGRTEAFF.

This clone has a handful of counts. The rearrangement joins TRBV4-2 to TRBJ2-1; 9 bases line up with TRBD2. This CDR3 spans 17 amino acids. Germline CDR1 reads LGHNA; CDR2 reads YNFKEQ. The ends lost 1 base at V and 8 bases at J; junction bases unmatched: 12. The CDR3 DNA sequence: TGTGCCAGCAGCCAAGGACTAGCGGCCTTTACTTTCGATGAGCAGTTCTTC. Protein product: CASSQGLAAFTFDEQFF.

The CDR3 nucleotides read TGTGCCAGCAGTGAACACAGCTACACTGAAGCTTTCTTT. Protein: CASSEHSYTEAFF. This chain uses TRBV2 with TRBJ1-1; no definite D call. CDR3 size: 13 residues. Germline V gives CDR1 SNHLY, CDR2 FYNNEI. The V gene lost 2 bases and the J gene lost 3 bases, with 7 bases spanning the gap.

The rearrangement joins TRBV3-1 (or the pseudogene TRBV3-2) to TRBJ2-2, with 10 positions matching TRBD2. The CDR3 contains 15 residues. Germline trimming cut 4 bases from V and 10 bases from J; bases unmatched to any gene: 9. Germline V gene data show CDR1 as LGHDT and CDR2 as YNNKEL (reference sequence). DNA for the CDR3: TGTGCCAGCAGCCCTTCAGCGGGGGGGCCGTTGGAGCTGTTTTTT. Translated: CASSPSAGGPLELFF.

V and J are TRBV2 and TRBJ1-3; possible D gene TRBD1, 6 bases. Germline lookup yields CDR1 SNHLY and CDR2 FYNNEI. This CDR3 has 14 amino acids. V was clipped by 6 bases and J by 4 bases, with 13 bases between them. This chain's CDR3 is CASRGTLAGNTIYF. CDR3 in DNA: TGTGCCAGCAGAGGGACATTGGCCGGAAACACCATATATTTT.

The chain combines TRBV3-1 (or the pseudogene TRBV3-2) with TRBJ1-5; 9 bases are a match to TRBD1. V lost 8 bases, J lost 1 base, and 9 bases stayed unmatched. Germline V lookup: CDR1 LGHDT, CDR2 YNNKEL (reference sequence). The CDR3 is made up of 16 amino acids. CDR3 in DNA: TGTGCCAGCGGACAGGGGACCGCCGTAAGCAATCAGCCCCAGCATTTT. Residues: CASGQGTAVSNQPQHF.

This chain joins TRBV9 and TRBJ1-6; no firm D call. Trimming shortened V by 3 bases and J by 4 bases, and 11 bases separated the two germline ends. The V gene's germline CDR1 is SGDLS and CDR2 YYNGEE. The CDR3 totals 15 residues. The CDR3 DNA reads as TGTGCCAGCAGCGCGGGAGTTAATTATAATTCACCCCTCCACTTT. Amino acids: CASSAGVNYNSPLHF.

This clone was seen a few times. This sequence joins TRBV9 and TRBJ1-4, with TRBD1 identical over 10 bases. This CDR3 is 15 amino acids long. Trimming removed 2 bases from V and 8 bases from J; junction bases left unmatched: 6. Germline V gene sequence: CDR1 SGDLS, CDR2 YYNGEE. CDR3 in DNA: TGTGCCAGCAGCGTCCGACAGGGGGCGATGGAAAAACTGTTTTTT. This gives the protein CASSVRQGAMEKLFF. Supplemented by reference TRBV9 and TRBJ1-4, the full variable domain reads DSGVTQTPKHLITATGQRVTLRCSPRSGDLSVYWYQQSLDQGLQFLIQYYNGEERAKGNILERFSAQQFPDLHSELNLSSLELGDSALYFCASSVRQGAMEKLFFGSGTQLSVL.

The rearrangement joins TRBV7-2 to TRBJ1-6, with TRBD1 matching over 8 bases. Trimming cost V 6 bases and J 10 bases; bases outside gene matches: 14. Germline V CDR1 and CDR2: SGHTA, FQGNSA. The CDR3 totals 16 residues. The CDR3 DNA sequence: TGTGCCAGCAGTCTTGCCGGACAGGGAAGTGGGTCACCCCTCCACTTT. Protein: CASSLAGQGSGSPLHF. Supplemented by reference TRBV7-2 and TRBJ1-6, the full variable domain reads GAGVSQSPSNKVTEKGKDVELRCDPISGHTALYWYRQSLGQGLEFLIYFQGNSAPDKSGLPSDRFSAERTGGSVSTLTIQRTQQEDSAVYLCASSLAGQGSGSPLHFGNGTRLTVT.

This chain connects TRBV29-1 to TRBJ1-1; 7 nucleotides agree with TRBD1. V lost 5 bases, J lost 4 bases, and 7 bases stayed unmatched. The CDR3 covers 13 residues. Germline-derived CDR1 and CDR2 are SQVTM and ANQGSEA. The CDR3 sequence is CSVRRQGITEAFF. CDR3 DNA: TGCAGCGTTCGTAGACAGGGCATCACTGAAGCTTTCTTT.